This TCR beta chain is drawn from a study of tissue T cells after allogeneic stem cell transplantation (dated 2022 in TCRdb). Some background on the complete study: The study profiled TCR beta repertoires across many tissues from research autopsies of patients with and without GVHD, plus mouse models of GVHD. The human arm was a prospective observational study without blinding or randomization. Study-wide conclusions, independent of this receptor: The patient cohort was small and clinically heterogeneous, and sampling depth was acknowledged as a limitation. Which tissue TCRs were alloreactive or antigen-specific was not determined in the study, and some clones might have been persisting host cells. In both patients and mice, only a limited portion of the TCR repertoire detected in tissues was captured by blood and spleen T cells. Few T cell clones were found to be shared across patients, but shared repertoire signatures across patients were revealed in a tissue-specific fashion by motif-based clustering. Within patients, how anatomically similar the tissues were was a key factor in shaping TCR repertoire composition, regardless of disease or transplant status.

Its CDR3 holds 15 amino acids, cysteine through phenylalanine. Sequencing covers 42 bases of the CDR3, shown here with the frame starting at base 1. The junction shows trimming of 2 bases on V and 2 bases on J, and the gene matches do not reach 0 bases of it. The germline V gene (reference sequence) sets CDR1 to KGHPV and CDR2 to FQNQEV. Library creation used the immunoSEQ multiplex PCR assay. Adaptive Biotechnologies performed TCRbeta CDR3 sequencing at survey depth and reported CDR3 sequences, V/J genes, productive frequency, and template counts. TCR beta CDR3 regions were amplified from genomic DNA instead of RNA. The original pipeline was this. Pairwise repertoire overlap between tissues was quantified with Jensen-Shannon divergence, where 1 means complete divergence and 0 identical. Tissues were grouped by single-linkage agglomerative hierarchical clustering of pairwise JSD values, and the clustering results were shown as dendrograms. GLIPH2 was applied to all patient samples using simulation_depth 1000, kmer_min_depth 3, and cdr3_length_cutoff 8, and only groups with more than two unique CDR3s were retained. In a standardized tissue-overlap score, Jaccard GLIPH-group overlap across patients was extrapolated to a standard repertoire size of 1000 clones. To look at how diversity was associated with clinical or experimental variables, linear mixed-effect models were used, with tissue treated as a fixed effect and individual treated as a random effect. The clones in this table, taken by TCRdb from immuneACCESS, are in-frame only. Not every clone is retained; where verified, under half of the shortfall comes from an unresolved V gene, and the cause of the rest is unknown. V, J and clone size are those of that table, while D and trimming were read from the DNA. Counted in this sample were about 5,200 clones; roughly a third of them appeared once. 4% to 5.5% of the sample rests with the top ten.

This clone is medium-sized (0.01 to 0.1%) in terms of sample share. Its specific antigen is unknown. Gene labels and germline sequences for this entry follow the mouse. The CDR3 end falls 1 residue outside the read, so it is completed with the germline J gene. Explained via the paper, the time point label denotes: mouse harvest day 14 after allogeneic transplant. Mouse grafts consisting of 10^7 T-cell-depleted bone marrow cells combined with 10^6 splenic CD5+ T cells were administered by tail vein injection. A major MHC-mismatch B6 (H2b) into BALB/c (H2d) model was used to model mouse GVHD, and tissues were profiled at day 7 or 14. Mouse tissues and retro-orbital blood were harvested on day 7 or 14 post-transplant using separate sterile tools per animal; livers were flushed beforehand. Before genomic DNA isolation with the DNeasy Blood & Tissue Kit, mouse tissues were minced using razor blades in buffered saline.

Sequences were obtained from skin. The chain was built from TRBV26 and TRBJ1-3; TRBD1 aligns with 10 central bases. The receptor was derived from a female BALB/c mouse given C57BL/6 T cells with graft-versus-host disease after an allogeneic hematopoietic cell transplant. The sequenced CDR3 bases are TGTGCCAGCAGTCTGGGACAGGGGGCTGGAAATACGCTCTAT. Protein translation: CASSLGQGAGNTLY. The complete CDR3 protein is CASSLGQGAGNTLYF.